The 15 T cell receptor beta chains listed next were all sequenced from one sample in a study of T cell responses to AZD1222 COVID-19 vaccine. Clones were read by immunoSEQ multiplex PCR, and TCRdb kept only the in-frame ones, dropping some. This sample yields over 85,000 clones, of which roughly four fifths are seen a single time; about 4.6% belongs to the top ten. The sequencing here drew on peripheral blood, taken on day 0 of AZD1222 vaccination. These receptor sequences come from an adult in good health.

The chain employs TRBV5-1 and TRBJ1-6, with TRBD1 as a possible D gene (5 bases). The CDR3 has 15 residues. V was clipped by 4 bases and J by 10 bases, with 18 bases between them. From germline, CDR1 is SGHRS and CDR2 YFSETQ. The CDR3 here is CASSAGDRSQSPLHF. The CDR3 nucleotides read TGCGCCAGCAGCGCCGGGGACCGCTCCCAGTCACCCCTCCACTTT. Based on the CDR3 plus reference TRBV5-1 and TRBJ1-6, the full variable domain is KAGVTQTPRYLIKTRGQQVTLSCSPISGHRSVSWYQQTPGQGLQFLFEYFSETQRNKGNFPGRFSGRQFSNSRSEMNVSTLELGDSALYLCASSAGDRSQSPLHFGNGTRLTVT.

CDR3 in amino acids: CASSLGGPPEEAFF. The CDR3 DNA follows: TGTGCCAGCAGTTTAGGAGGACCACCAGAGGAAGCTTTCTTT. J is TRBJ1-1 and V is TRBV28; D is unresolved. The CDR3 sequence is 14 residues long. The germline V gene encodes CDR1 MDHEN and CDR2 SYDVKM. Trimming took off 2 bases at V and 8 bases at J, with 15 bases between the two ends.

This chain joins TRBV18 and TRBJ2-1; 7 nucleotides line up with TRBD1. This CDR3 is built from 16 residues. The ends lost 3 bases at V and 6 bases at J; junction bases unmatched: 11. Germline V gene sequence: CDR1 KGHSH, CDR2 LQKENI. Written as DNA, the CDR3 is TGTGCCAGCTCACCGGGAACCGGGACAGCCCTCAATGAGCAGTTCTTC. Translating gives CASSPGTGTALNEQFF.

This CDR3 is CARSHLAGGPEDTQYF. Written as DNA, the CDR3 is TGTGCCAGAAGCCACTTAGCGGGGGGGCCGGAAGATACGCAGTATTTT. This chain uses TRBV5-3 with TRBJ2-3, with 11 bases matching TRBD2. TRBV5-3 is designated an ORF whose function remains uncertain. The V and J ends lost 4 bases and 5 bases, in that order; junction bases with no gene match: 9. The CDR3 runs to 16 residues.

In the case of this clone: Other DNA sequences within the sample encode an identical CDR3. This chain joins TRBV7-2 and TRBJ1-5; a possible D gene is TRBD1 (6 bases). The CDR3 has 15 amino acids. V dropped 5 bases and J dropped 1 base, with 12 bases sitting between them. Germline-derived CDR1 and CDR2 are SGHTA and FQGNSA. CDR3 in DNA: TGTGCCAGCAGCCCCACAGGGTGGAGCAATCAGCCCCAGCATTTT. Its protein is CASSPTGWSNQPQHF.

This clone was seen a handful of times. The sample carries other DNA sequences with the same CDR3. The chain is built from TRBV27 and TRBJ1-5; no clear D. The CDR3 contains 13 residues. The germline V and J ends were trimmed by 8 bases and 4 bases, with 12 bases remaining between them. The germline V gene encodes CDR1 MNHEY and CDR2 SMNVEV (reference sequence). The CDR3 loop is CASSLGENQPQHF. The CDR3 DNA sequence: TGTGCCAGCTCACTTGGGGAAAATCAGCCCCAGCATTTT.

This clone was seen a handful of times. The chain carries TRBV6-5 and TRBJ2-7, with 9 bases aligning to TRBD1. This CDR3 comprises 14 residues. Germline values: CDR1 MNHEY, CDR2 SVGAGI. V lost 6 bases and J lost 5; bases outside the gene matches: 8. The CDR3 here is CASRVPGQGDEQYF. CDR3 DNA sequence: TGTGCCAGCAGGGTCCCGGGACAGGGAGACGAGCAGTACTTC.

This clone was recorded once. The rearrangement links TRBV9 to TRBJ2-5; tentatively, D is TRBD1 (6 bases). Germline-derived CDR1 and CDR2 are SGDLS and YYNGEE. The V and J ends lost 2 bases and 2 bases respectively, with 10 bases between them. The CDR3 loop spans 14 amino acids. CDR3: CASSVWGQQETQYF. The CDR3 nucleotides are TGTGCCAGCAGCGTTTGGGGGCAACAAGAGACCCAGTACTTC.

The chain carries TRBV4-1 and TRBJ1-1; D perhaps matches TRBD1 (6 bases). This CDR3 contains 14 residues. The V end lost 0 bases, the J end lost 5 bases, and 10 bases lay between the germline ends. In germline, CDR1 is MGHRA, CDR2 YSYEKL. The CDR3 reads CASSQDKGGTEAFF. The CDR3 nucleotides read TGCGCCAGCAGCCAAGATAAGGGGGGAACTGAAGCTTTCTTT.

The V gene is TRBV5-4, the J gene TRBJ1-3; 8 bases are shared with TRBD1. This CDR3 comprises 15 residues. V shed 4 bases and J 2 bases; nucleotides not matched to a gene: 5. Germline CDR1 SGHNT, CDR2 YYREEE (reference sequence). The CDR3 DNA follows: TGTGCCAGCAGCAGATCGGACAGGGCTGGAAACACCATATATTTT. Amino acids: CASSRSDRAGNTIYF.

The V and J genes are TRBV5-8 and TRBJ2-1, with D unclear. CDR1 is SGHTS, CDR2 YDEGEE, per germline. Trimming stripped 2 bases from V and 1 base from J, with 10 bases between. This CDR3 contains 15 residues. The CDR3 loop reads CASSFRGSSYNEQFF. DNA of the CDR3: TGTGCCAGCAGCTTTAGAGGAAGTTCCTACAATGAGCAGTTCTTC. The full variable domain, with the rest looked up from reference TRBV5-8 and TRBJ2-1, is EAGVTQSPTHLIKTRGQQATLRCSPISGHTSVYWYQQALGLGLQFLLWYDEGEERNRGNFPPRFSGRQFPNYSSELNVNALELEDSALYLCASSFRGSSYNEQFFGPGTRLTVL.

This chain joins TRBV9 and TRBJ2-4, with TRBD1 as a possible D gene (6 bases). CDR3 size: 16 residues. Germline V gene sequence: CDR1 SGDLS, CDR2 YYNGEE. V lost 2 bases to trimming and J lost 1 base, with 13 bases between them. In DNA form, the CDR3 reads TGTGCCAGCAGCGTGGACCAGGGGCTGGCCAAAAACATTCAGTACTTC. Amino acids: CASSVDQGLAKNIQYF.

V usage is TRBV4-1 and J usage is TRBJ1-3; 8 bases align to TRBD1. The length of the CDR3 is 15 residues. The germline CDR1 and CDR2 sequences are MGHRA and YSYEKL. V lost 3 bases, J lost 4 bases, and 5 bases stayed unmatched. The CDR3 protein is CASSQRGTGGNTIYF. DNA of the CDR3: TGCGCCAGCAGCCAGAGGGGGACAGGAGGAAACACCATATATTTT.

This chain joins TRBV7-8 and TRBJ2-5; 9 bases map to TRBD2. The V segment lost 5 bases and the J segment 4 bases; nucleotides outside the gene matches: 8. The CDR3 has 15 amino acids. Germline V gene sequence: CDR1 SGHVS, CDR2 FQNEAQ. CDR3 coding DNA: TGTGCCAGCAGCACGGGACTAGCAATCGGAGAGACCCAGTACTTC. Its protein is CASSTGLAIGETQYF.

The V gene is TRBV7-3, the J gene TRBJ2-5; the D gene could be TRBD1 or TRBD2 (5 bases each). The V end lost 3 bases, the J end lost 1 base, and 12 bases lay between the germline ends. The CDR3 consists of 15 residues. In germline, CDR1 is SGHTA, CDR2 FQGTGA. The CDR3 here is CASSFVGGGQETQYF. In nucleotides, the CDR3 is TGTGCCAGCAGCTTCGTTGGTGGGGGCCAAGAGACCCAGTACTTC.